What follows is one T cell receptor (beta chain) and its context. The PCR used 60 Vbeta and 13 Jbeta primers. Data came from immunoSEQ multiplex PCR; TCRdb stores just in-frame clones and leaves some out. In the table there are some 130,000 clones, roughly 85% of which are singletons. The record originates from a study of cytomegalovirus exposure and HLA in healthy donors. The CDR3 has 16 residues. CDR1 is SGHNT, CDR2 YYREEE, per germline (reference sequence). Trimming cost V 4 bases and J 3 bases; bases outside gene matches: 13. All donors participated as healthy donors of bone marrow. The clonotype originates from a boy younger than 18 in good health and CMV-seronegative. Sequenced sample: PBMCs. V is TRBV5-4 and J is TRBJ2-7; 7 bases agree with TRBD2. CDR3 sequence (DNA): TGTGCCAGCAGCCCGGGGTCGGCGGGAGACGGCTACGAGCAGTACTTC. Translation: CASSPGSAGDGYEQYF.